The present TCR beta chain was sequenced within a study of neurological immune-mediated disorders. Regarding the study as a whole: Neither clinical nor MRI features were found to be associated with the multiple sclerosis repertoire cluster.

Germline V gives CDR1 DFQATT, CDR2 SNEGSKA (reference sequence). Germline trimming cut 3 bases from V and 6 bases from J; bases unmatched to any gene: 5. CDR3 length: 13 residues. In each sequencing run, over 160 million TCR-beta sequences were generated from 15-18 subjects. TCRdb re-called the 5' RACE reads with MiXCR, one entry per CDR3 protein. Of roughly 27,000 distinct CDR3 sequences in the sample, more than 2% were seen once. Ten or more counts support this clonotype. Its antigen is still unknown. What was sequenced was PBMCs. The gene calls are TRBV20-1 and TRBJ1-2; TRBD1 matches 9 bases. The source of this sequence is a woman in her forties or fifties with multiple sclerosis. This chain's CDR3 is CSARSGQGNGYTF. The CDR3 coding sequence is TGCAGTGCTAGGTCGGGACAGGGAAATGGCTACACCTTC.